These T cell receptor beta chains were read from a single sample in a study of spatial heterogeneity in lung cancer. TCRdb analysed the 5' RACE reads with MiXCR anew, one entry per CDR3 protein. The sample consists of 8,500 to 10,000 distinct CDR3 sequences, 2.5% to 3.5% of them appearing once. The specimen was lung tumor tissue, collected at surgery. The receptors were sampled from a male donor with early-stage non-small cell lung cancer. CDR3s include the opening cysteine and the closing phenylalanine or tryptophan. A D gene is named only where the DNA matches it firmly. Clone sizes are shown as once, few, many, or a class for an expanded clone.

v_gene	abundance	d_gene	j_gene	CDR3aa	CDR3nt
TRBV7-2	many	.	TRBJ2-3	CASSLATDTQYF	TGTGCCAGCAGCTTAGCCACAGATACGCAGTATTTT
TRBV4-3	medium-sized	TRBD1	TRBJ1-2	CASSQGTGVPYGYTF	TGCGCCAGCAGCCAGGGGACAGGAGTTCCCTATGGCTACACCTTC
TRBV7-9	many	TRBD2	TRBJ2-5	CASSLVLAEETQYF	TGTGCCAGCAGCTTAGTACTAGCGGAAGAGACCCAGTACTTC
TRBV2	many	.	TRBJ1-1	CASSVARGNTEAFF	TGTGCCAGCAGTGTCGCCAGAGGAAACACTGAAGCTTTCTTT
TRBV6-2/TRBV6-3	many	TRBD1	TRBJ2-1	CASSVGTGGIDEQFF	TGTGCCAGCAGTGTCGGGACAGGGGGCATCGATGAGCAGTTCTTC
TRBV12-3/TRBV12-4	medium-sized	TRBD1	TRBJ1-5	CASSLGTGGDSNQPQHF	TGTGCCAGCAGTCTCGGGACAGGGGGGGATAGCAATCAGCCCCAGCATTTT
TRBV12-3/TRBV12-4	medium-sized	.	TRBJ1-1	CANTGPGDTEAFF	TGTGCCAACACCGGTCCGGGGGACACTGAAGCTTTCTTT
TRBV5-6	many	TRBD1	TRBJ1-2	CASSRQGASGYTF	TGTGCCAGCAGCCGACAGGGGGCTAGCGGCTACACCTTC
TRBV18	many	.	TRBJ2-7	CASSPARYEQYF	TGTGCCAGCTCTCCAGCCCGGTACGAGCAGTACTTC
TRBV20-1	many	TRBD1	TRBJ2-7	CSAPTGTALYEQYF	TGCAGTGCCCCGACCGGGACAGCGCTCTACGAGCAGTACTTC
TRBV7-2	many	.	TRBJ2-7	CASSLGPVAEQYF	TGTGCCAGCAGCTTAGGACCCGTCGCAGAGCAGTACTTC
TRBV28	many	.	TRBJ1-2	CASRVTGSNYGYTF	TGTGCCAGCAGGGTGACTGGTTCTAACTATGGCTACACCTTC
TRBV20-1	many	TRBD1	TRBJ1-5	CSASPPQGANQPQHF	TGCAGTGCCAGTCCCCCTCAGGGGGCGAATCAGCCCCAGCATTTT
TRBV10-3	many	.	TRBJ2-7	CAISESAAYEQYF	TGTGCCATCAGTGAGTCGGCAGCCTACGAGCAGTACTTC
TRBV5-6	medium-sized	.	TRBJ2-5	CASSDTGQETQYF	TGTGCCAGCAGCGATACAGGGCAAGAGACCCAGTACTTC
TRBV7-9	medium-sized	.	TRBJ1-2	CASSSPGPTNYGYTF	TGTGCCAGCAGCTCTCCGGGACCTACTAACTATGGCTACACCTTC
TRBV20-1	many	.	TRBJ2-7	CSARDRGVLAYEQYF	TGCAGTGCTAGAGATAGAGGGGTCCTCGCCTACGAGCAGTACTTC
TRBV20-1	many	TRBD2	TRBJ2-1	CSARDLGRGAYNEQFF	TGCAGTGCTAGAGATCTTGGGCGGGGGGCCTACAATGAGCAGTTCTTC
TRBV5-6	many	.	TRBJ2-7	CASTTRGTFYEQYF	TGTGCCAGCACAACCAGGGGGACTTTCTACGAGCAGTACTTC
TRBV6-1	many	.	TRBJ1-1	CASRKAYTELNTEAFF	TGTGCCAGCAGGAAAGCTTATACAGAGCTGAACACTGAAGCTTTCTTT
TRBV27	many	TRBD2	TRBJ2-3	CASSLMTSTADTQYF	TGTGCCAGCAGTTTAATGACTAGCACTGCAGATACGCAGTATTTT
TRBV5-4	many	TRBD1	TRBJ2-1	CASSLDRQGAANEQFF	TGTGCCAGCAGCTTGGACCGACAGGGGGCTGCGAATGAGCAGTTCTTC
TRBV7-2	many	.	TRBJ1-6	CASSLQSSYNSPLHF	TGTGCCAGCAGCTTACAGAGCTCCTATAATTCACCCCTCCACTTT
TRBV4-3	many	.	TRBJ1-1	CASSYWTANTEAFF	TGCGCCAGCAGTTATTGGACGGCGAACACTGAAGCTTTCTTT
TRBV10-3	many	.	TRBJ2-6	CAISDDLSIGANVLTF	TGTGCCATCAGTGACGACTTGTCCATTGGGGCCAACGTCCTGACTTTC
TRBV4-2	many	TRBD2	TRBJ2-7	CASSQDPAGGAYEQYF	TGTGCCAGCAGCCAAGATCCAGCGGGGGGGGCCTACGAGCAGTACTTC
TRBV28	medium-sized	.	TRBJ1-5	CASSLTGNSNQPQHF	TGTGCCAGCAGTTTAACGGGGAATAGCAATCAGCCCCAGCATTTT
TRBV5-1	many	.	TRBJ2-7	CASSSTTSYEQYF	TGCGCCAGCAGCTCCACTACCTCCTACGAGCAGTACTTC
TRBV2	many	TRBD1	TRBJ2-1	CATQGVGDNEQFF	TGTGCCACCCAGGGGGTTGGGGACAATGAGCAGTTCTTC
TRBV7-8	few	.	TRBJ1-1	CASSPFQGTTEAFF	TGTGCCAGCAGCCCCTTCCAGGGTACCACTGAAGCTTTCTTT
TRBV21-1	many	.	TRBJ2-7	CASSKSLLYGGYEQYF	TGTGCCAGCAGCAAGTCTTTGCTTTACGGGGGGTACGAGCAGTACTTC
TRBV7-2	few	TRBD2	TRBJ2-3	CASSPNRGGSDTQYF	TGTGCCAGCAGCCCTAACCGGGGGGGCTCAGATACGCAGTATTTT
TRBV12-3/TRBV12-4	many	TRBD1	TRBJ1-4	CASGKGQGAGNEKLFF	TGTGCCAGCGGGAAAGGCCAGGGGGCTGGTAATGAAAAACTGTTTTTT